This section outlines one T cell receptor beta chain sequence together with its context. The data stem from a study of CXCR3-negative and CXCR3-positive naive CD8 T cells. Study summary: With about 1.5 +/- 0.3 million reads per library, the TRB reads numbered around 140 million in total.

The germline V gene encodes CDR1 SEHNR and CDR2 FQNEAQ (reference sequence). The CDR3 is 13 amino acids. UMI labels and 5' RACE were used to prepare the TRB cDNA libraries. TCRdb reanalyzed the 5' RACE reads, giving one entry per CDR3 protein sequence and no DNA. The repertoire shows approximately 40,000 distinct CDR3 sequences; the top ten hold roughly 14%. The sequenced sample was memory CD8+ T cells from blood. The TCR sequence derives from a human donor in good health. Some clones in this sample may be carry-over from other donors' samples. V is TRBV7-9 and J is TRBJ2-3; the TCRdb D gene call, TRBD2, has no DNA to confirm it. The chain's CDR3 is CASSPTGTSGEYF.